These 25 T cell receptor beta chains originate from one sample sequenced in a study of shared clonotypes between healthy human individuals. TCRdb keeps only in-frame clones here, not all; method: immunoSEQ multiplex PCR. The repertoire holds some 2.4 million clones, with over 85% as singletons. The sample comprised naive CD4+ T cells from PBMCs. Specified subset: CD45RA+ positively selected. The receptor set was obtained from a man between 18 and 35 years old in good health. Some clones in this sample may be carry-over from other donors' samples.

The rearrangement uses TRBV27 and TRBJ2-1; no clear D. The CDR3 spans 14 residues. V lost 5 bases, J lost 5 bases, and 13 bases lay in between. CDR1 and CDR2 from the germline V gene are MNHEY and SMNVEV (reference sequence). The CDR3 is CASSNRKNNNEQFF. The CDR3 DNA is TGTGCCAGCAGTAACCGAAAAAATAACAATGAGCAGTTCTTC.

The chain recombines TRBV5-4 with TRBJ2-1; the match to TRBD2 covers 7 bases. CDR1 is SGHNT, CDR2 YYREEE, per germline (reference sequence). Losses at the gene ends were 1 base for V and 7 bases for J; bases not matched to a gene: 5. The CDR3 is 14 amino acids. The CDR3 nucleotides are TGTGCCAGCAGCTTGACGGGAGCGGGGAATGAGCAGTTCTTC. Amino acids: CASSLTGAGNEQFF.

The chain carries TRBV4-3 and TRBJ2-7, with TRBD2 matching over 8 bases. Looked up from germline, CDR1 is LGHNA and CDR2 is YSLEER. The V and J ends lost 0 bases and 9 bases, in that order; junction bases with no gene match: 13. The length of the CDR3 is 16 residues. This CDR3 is CASSQDRGGAGVGQYF. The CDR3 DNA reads TGCGCCAGCAGCCAAGATCGGGGGGGCGCGGGTGTCGGGCAGTACTTC.

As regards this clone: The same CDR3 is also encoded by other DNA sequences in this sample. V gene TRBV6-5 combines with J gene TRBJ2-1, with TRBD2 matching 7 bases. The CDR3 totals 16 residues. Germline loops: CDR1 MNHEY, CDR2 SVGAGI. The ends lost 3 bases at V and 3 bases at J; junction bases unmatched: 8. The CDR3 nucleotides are TGTGCCAGCAGTTATAGTGGCGGGAGAGGCTACAATGAGCAGTTCTTC. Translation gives CASSYSGGRGYNEQFF.

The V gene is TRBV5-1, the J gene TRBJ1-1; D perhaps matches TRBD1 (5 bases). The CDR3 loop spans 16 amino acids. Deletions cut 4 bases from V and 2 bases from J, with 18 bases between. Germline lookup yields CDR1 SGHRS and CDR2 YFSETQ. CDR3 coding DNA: TGCGCCAGCAGCCCGGAAGGTGGGGGAGGAAACACTGAAGCTTTCTTT. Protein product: CASSPEGGGGNTEAFF.

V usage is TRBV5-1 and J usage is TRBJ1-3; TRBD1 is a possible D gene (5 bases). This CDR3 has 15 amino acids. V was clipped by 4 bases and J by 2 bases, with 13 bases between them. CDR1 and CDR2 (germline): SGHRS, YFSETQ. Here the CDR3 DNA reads TGCGCCAGCAGCGCTCAGACAGTTACTGGAAACACCATATATTTT. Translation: CASSAQTVTGNTIYF. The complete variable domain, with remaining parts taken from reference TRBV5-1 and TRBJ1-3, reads KAGVTQTPRYLIKTRGQQVTLSCSPISGHRSVSWYQQTPGQGLQFLFEYFSETQRNKGNFPGRFSGRQFSNSRSEMNVSTLELGDSALYLCASSAQTVTGNTIYFGEGSWLTVV.

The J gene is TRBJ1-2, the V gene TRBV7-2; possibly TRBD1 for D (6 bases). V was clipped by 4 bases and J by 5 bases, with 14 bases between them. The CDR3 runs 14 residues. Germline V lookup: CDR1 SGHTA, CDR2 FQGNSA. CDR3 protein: CASSSQGRGYGYTF. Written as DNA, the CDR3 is TGTGCCAGCAGCTCTCAGGGGCGCGGGTATGGCTACACCTTC.

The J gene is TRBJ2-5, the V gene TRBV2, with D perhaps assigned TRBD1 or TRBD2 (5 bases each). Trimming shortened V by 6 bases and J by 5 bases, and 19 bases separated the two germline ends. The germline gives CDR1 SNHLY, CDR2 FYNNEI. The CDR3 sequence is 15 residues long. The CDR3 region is CASSAPGTPGETQYF. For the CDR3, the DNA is TGTGCCAGCAGCGCCCCCGGGACCCCCGGGGAGACCCAGTACTTC.

The CDR3 is CASSEMVGEKLFF. In DNA, the CDR3 is TGTGCCAGCTCAGAAATGGTCGGTGAAAAACTGTTTTTT. The chain uses TRBV18 and TRBJ1-4; D call uncertain. CDR1 is KGHSH, CDR2 LQKENI, per germline. V gave up 5 bases and J gave up 7 bases, with 11 bases separating them. There are 13 residues in the CDR3.

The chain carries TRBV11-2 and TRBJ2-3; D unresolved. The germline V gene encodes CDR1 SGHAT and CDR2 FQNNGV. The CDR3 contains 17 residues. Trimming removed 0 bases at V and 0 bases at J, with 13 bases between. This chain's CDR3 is CASSLDRIYTSTDTQYF. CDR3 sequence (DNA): TGTGCCAGCAGCTTAGACAGAATCTACACTAGCACAGATACGCAGTATTTT.

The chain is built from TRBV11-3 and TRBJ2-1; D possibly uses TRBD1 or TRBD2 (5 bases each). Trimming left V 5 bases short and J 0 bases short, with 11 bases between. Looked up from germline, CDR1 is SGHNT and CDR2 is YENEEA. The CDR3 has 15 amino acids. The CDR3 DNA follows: TGTGCCAGCAGCCGGGGCCCAAGCTCCTACAATGAGCAGTTCTTC. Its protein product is CASSRGPSSYNEQFF.

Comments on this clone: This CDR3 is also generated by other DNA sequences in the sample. This CDR3 is CASSSGQTNTEAFF. The CDR3 coding sequence is TGTGCCAGCAGCTCGGGACAAACGAACACTGAAGCTTTCTTT. The chain joins TRBV13 to TRBJ1-1, with D possibly matching TRBD1 (6 bases). This CDR3 contains 14 residues. V was clipped by 4 bases and J by 1 base, with 10 bases between them. Germline CDR1 PRHDT, CDR2 FYEKMQ (reference sequence). Drawing the rest from reference TRBV13 and TRBJ1-1, the complete variable domain is AAGVIQSPRHLIKEKRETATLKCYPIPRHDTVYWYQQGPGQDPQFLISFYEKMQSDKGSIPDRFSAQQFSDYHSELNMSSLELGDSALYFCASSSGQTNTEAFFGQGTRLTVV.

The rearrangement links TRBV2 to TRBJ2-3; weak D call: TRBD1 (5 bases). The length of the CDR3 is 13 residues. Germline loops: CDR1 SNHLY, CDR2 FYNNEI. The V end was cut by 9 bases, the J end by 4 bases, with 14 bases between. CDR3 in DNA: TGTGCCAGTGCTTGGGGCACGGCAGATACGCAGTATTTT. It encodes CASAWGTADTQYF.

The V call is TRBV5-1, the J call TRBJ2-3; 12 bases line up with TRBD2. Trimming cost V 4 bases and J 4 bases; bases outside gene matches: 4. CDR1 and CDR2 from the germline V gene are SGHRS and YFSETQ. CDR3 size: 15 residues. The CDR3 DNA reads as TGCGCCAGCAGCCTAAGACTAGCGGGGGCAGATACGCAGTATTTT. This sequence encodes CASSLRLAGADTQYF.

The CDR3 sequence: CATQGGAGPEAFF. In DNA form, the CDR3 reads TGTGCCACCCAGGGGGGGGCGGGGCCTGAAGCTTTCTTT. V gene TRBV18 combines with J gene TRBJ1-1; 7 positions agree with TRBD1. The length of the CDR3 is 13 residues. V shed 10 bases and J 6 bases; nucleotides not matched to a gene: 11. Germline V CDR1 and CDR2: KGHSH, LQKENI.

In DNA form, the CDR3 reads TGTGCCAGCAGCCCTTCGTGGGGACAGGGGGTCACAGATACGCAGTATTTT. Translated, it gives CASSPSWGQGVTDTQYF. V gene TRBV9 combines with J gene TRBJ2-3; TRBD1 matches 11 bases. The CDR3 sequence is 17 residues long. Trimming cost V 4 bases and J 2 bases; bases outside gene matches: 9. CDR1 SGDLS and CDR2 YYNGEE come from the germline V gene.

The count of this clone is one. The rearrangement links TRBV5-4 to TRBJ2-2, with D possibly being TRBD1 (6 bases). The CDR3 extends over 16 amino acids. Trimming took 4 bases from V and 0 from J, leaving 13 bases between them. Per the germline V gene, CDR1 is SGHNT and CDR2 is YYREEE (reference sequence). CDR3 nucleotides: TGTGCCAGCAGCCCGACGACAGGTACGAACACCGGGGAGCTGTTTTTT. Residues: CASSPTTGTNTGELFF.

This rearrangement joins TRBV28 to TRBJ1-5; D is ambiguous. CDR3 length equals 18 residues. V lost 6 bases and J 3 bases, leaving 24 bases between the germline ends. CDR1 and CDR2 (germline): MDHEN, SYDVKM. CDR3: CASRPSKYLFSPNQPQHF. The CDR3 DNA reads TGTGCCAGCAGACCCTCAAAGTACCTATTCTCCCCCAATCAGCCCCAGCATTTT.

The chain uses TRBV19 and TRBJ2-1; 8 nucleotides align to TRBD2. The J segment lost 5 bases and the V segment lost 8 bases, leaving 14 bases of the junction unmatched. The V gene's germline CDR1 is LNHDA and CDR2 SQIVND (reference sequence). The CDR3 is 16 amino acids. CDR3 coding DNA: TGTGCCAGTCGAGGCCGGTTATTAGCGGGGCACAATGAGCAGTTCTTC. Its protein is CASRGRLLAGHNEQFF. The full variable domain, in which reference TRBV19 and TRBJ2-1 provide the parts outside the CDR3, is DGGITQSPKYLFRKEGQNVTLSCEQNLNHDAMYWYRQDPGQGLRLIYYSQIVNDFQKGDIAEGYSVSREKKESFPLTVTSAQKNPTAFYLCASRGRLLAGHNEQFFGPGTRLTVL.

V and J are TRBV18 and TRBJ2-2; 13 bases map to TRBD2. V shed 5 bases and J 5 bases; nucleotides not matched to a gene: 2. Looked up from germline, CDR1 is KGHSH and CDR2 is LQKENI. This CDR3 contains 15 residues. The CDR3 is CASSATSGRTGELFF. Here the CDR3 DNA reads TGTGCCAGCTCAGCGACTAGCGGGAGGACCGGGGAGCTGTTTTTT. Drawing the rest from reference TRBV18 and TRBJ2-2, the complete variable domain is NAGVMQNPRHLVRRRGQEARLRCSPMKGHSHVYWYRQLPEEGLKFMVYLQKENIIDESGMPKERFSAEFPKEGPSILRIQQVVRGDSAAYFCASSATSGRTGELFFGEGSRLTVL.

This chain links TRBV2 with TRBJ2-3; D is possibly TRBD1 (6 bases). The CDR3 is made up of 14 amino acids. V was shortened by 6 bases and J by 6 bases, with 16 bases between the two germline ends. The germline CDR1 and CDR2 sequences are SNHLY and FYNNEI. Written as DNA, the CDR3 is TGTGCCAGCAGCCTGCAGGGGCGATGGGATACGCAGTATTTT. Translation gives CASSLQGRWDTQYF.

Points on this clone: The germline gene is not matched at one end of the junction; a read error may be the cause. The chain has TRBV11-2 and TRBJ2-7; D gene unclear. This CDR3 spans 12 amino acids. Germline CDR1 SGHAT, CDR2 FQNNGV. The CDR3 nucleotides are TGTGCCAGCAGCCTCGCGGACCGACGAACTTCCTTC. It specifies CASSLADRRTSF. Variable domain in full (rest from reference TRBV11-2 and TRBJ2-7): EAGVAQSPRYKIIEKRQSVAFWCNPISGHATLYWYQQILGQGPKLLIQFQNNGVVDDSQLPKDRFSAERLKGVDSTLKIQPAKLEDSAVYLCASSLADRRTSFGPGTRLTVT.

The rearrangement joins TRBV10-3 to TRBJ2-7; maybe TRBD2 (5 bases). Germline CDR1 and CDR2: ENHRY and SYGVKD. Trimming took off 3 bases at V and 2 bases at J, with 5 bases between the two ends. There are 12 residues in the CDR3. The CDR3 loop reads CAISELAYEQYF. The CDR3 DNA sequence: TGTGCCATCAGTGAACTAGCCTACGAGCAGTACTTC.

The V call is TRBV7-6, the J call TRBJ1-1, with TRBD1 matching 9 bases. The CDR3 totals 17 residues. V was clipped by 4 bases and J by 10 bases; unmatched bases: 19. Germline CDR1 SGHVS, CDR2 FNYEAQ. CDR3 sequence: CASSSIRRETGGFPAFF. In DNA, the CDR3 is TGTGCCAGCAGCTCCATTAGACGGGAGACAGGGGGTTTTCCAGCTTTCTTT.

CDR3 coding DNA: TGTGCCAGCAGCTTAGACGGCGGGAGGATCCCCTACGAGCAGTACTTC. The encoded protein is CASSLDGGRIPYEQYF. This chain uses TRBV11-1 with TRBJ2-7; 8 bases fit TRBD2. This CDR3 contains 16 residues. Trimming cost V 1 base and J 2 bases; bases outside gene matches: 7. Germline V CDR1 and CDR2: SGHAT, FQDESV (reference sequence).